This T cell receptor (beta chain) was sequenced in a study of response to subunit inactivated influenza vaccine. CDR3 length equals 13 residues. V was pared by 1 base and J by 9 bases, with 10 bases between. The germline V gene has CDR1 MNHNS and CDR2 SASEGT. Comment on this clonotype: Its antigen is not known.

TCRdb reprocessed the RT-PCR reads with MiXCR, giving one entry per CDR3 protein. The sample holds around 180,000 distinct CDR3 sequences, around 9% seen once. Study-level results: Authors suggested each seasonal flu vaccination may recruit only limited numbers of new T cells.

This TCR came from a man aged 45-65 years who received an inactivated influenza vaccine. The chain is built from TRBV6-1 and TRBJ1-5, with D possibly TRBD1 on 5 matching bases. This sample comprised non-naive T cells sorted from PBMCs, obtained on the day of vaccination. The CDR3 DNA sequence: TGTGCCAGCAGTGAAGGGGGCCCGAGGCCCCAGCATTTT. This translates into CASSEGGPRPQHF.